The clone carrying this T cell receptor beta chain was counted once. V dropped 3 bases and J dropped 0 bases, with 8 bases sitting between them. The CDR3 spans 14 residues. Germline-derived CDR1 and CDR2 are LGHDT and YNNKEL (reference sequence). Combining a sample-barcoded 5' primer with a J-beta primer mix, a second PCR ran for about 7 to 12 cycles. TCRdb reprocessed the 5' RACE reads with MiXCR, giving one entry per CDR3 protein. The sample consists of around 1,500,000 distinct CDR3 sequences, 28% of them appearing once. The data belong to a study of blood T cells in healthy people across ages. This clonotype was sampled from a woman in her twenties or thirties in good health. The chain recombines TRBV3-1 with TRBJ2-5; D is unclear. Sequences were obtained from blood. This CDR3 reads CASSQGLYQETQYF. Written as DNA, the CDR3 is TGTGCCAGCAGCCAGGGGTTGTACCAAGAGACCCAGTACTTC.